This T cell receptor (beta chain) was captured in a study of glioma-infiltrating T cells. General study points: Tissue-blood divergence was below expectation in non-neoplastic patients, above in gliomas. Very few CDR3 sequences were shared between tissue and blood.

TCR alpha and beta CDR3 regions were amplified from RNA using iRepertoire nested multiplex PCR. Tissue mRNA or PBMC total RNA, roughly 100-400 ng, went into one-step reverse transcription and amplification. TCRdb recomputed calls from the multiplex PCR reads with MiXCR, one row per CDR3 protein. The sample shows tens of thousands of distinct CDR3 sequences, roughly 40% of them seen only once. This clonotype has at least ten counts. What it recognizes is unknown. The V gene end was trimmed by 7 bases and the J gene end by 3 bases; junction bases not matched to a gene: 5. In germline, CDR1 is LGHDT, CDR2 YNNKEL (reference sequence). The CDR3 totals 13 residues.

The receptor comes from a human donor with low-grade glioma or glioblastoma, undergoing nonglioma brain surgery, or in good health (not recorded which). The sample consisted of glioma tissue, nonneoplastic brain tissue, or PBMCs (not recorded which). V is TRBV3-1 and J is TRBJ2-7; 8 bases align to TRBD1. The CDR3 here is CASTAGGYYEQYF. For the CDR3, the DNA is TGTGCCAGCACCGCAGGGGGCTACTACGAGCAGTACTTC.